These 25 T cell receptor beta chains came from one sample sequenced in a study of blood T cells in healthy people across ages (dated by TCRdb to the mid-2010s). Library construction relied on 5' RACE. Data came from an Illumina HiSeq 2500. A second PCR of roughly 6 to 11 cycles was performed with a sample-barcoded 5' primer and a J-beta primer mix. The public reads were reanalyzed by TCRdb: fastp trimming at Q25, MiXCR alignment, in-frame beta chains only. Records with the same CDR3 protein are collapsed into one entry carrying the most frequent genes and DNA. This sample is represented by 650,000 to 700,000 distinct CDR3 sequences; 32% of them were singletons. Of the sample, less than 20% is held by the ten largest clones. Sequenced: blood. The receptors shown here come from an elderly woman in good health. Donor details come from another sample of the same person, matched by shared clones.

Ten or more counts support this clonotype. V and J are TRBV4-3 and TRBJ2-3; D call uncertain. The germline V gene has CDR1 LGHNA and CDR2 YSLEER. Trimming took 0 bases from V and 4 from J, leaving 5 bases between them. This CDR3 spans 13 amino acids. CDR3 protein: CASSQDYADTQYF. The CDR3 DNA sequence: TGCGCCAGCAGCCAAGATTATGCAGATACGCAGTATTTT.

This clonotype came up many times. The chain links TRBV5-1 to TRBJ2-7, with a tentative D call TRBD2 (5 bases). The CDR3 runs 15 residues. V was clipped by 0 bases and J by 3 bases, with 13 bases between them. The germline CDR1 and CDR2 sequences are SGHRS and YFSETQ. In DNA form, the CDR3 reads TGCGCCAGCAGCTTGGGGGAGTTCCCCTACTACGAGCAGTACTTC. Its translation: CASSLGEFPYYEQYF.

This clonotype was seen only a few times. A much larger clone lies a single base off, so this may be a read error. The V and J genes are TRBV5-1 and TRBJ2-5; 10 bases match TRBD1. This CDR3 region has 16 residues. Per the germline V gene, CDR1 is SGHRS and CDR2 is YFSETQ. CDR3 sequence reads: CTSSLAGQGKGETQYF. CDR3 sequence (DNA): TGCACCAGCAGCTTGGCGGGACAGGGGAAGGGAGAGACCCAGTACTTC.

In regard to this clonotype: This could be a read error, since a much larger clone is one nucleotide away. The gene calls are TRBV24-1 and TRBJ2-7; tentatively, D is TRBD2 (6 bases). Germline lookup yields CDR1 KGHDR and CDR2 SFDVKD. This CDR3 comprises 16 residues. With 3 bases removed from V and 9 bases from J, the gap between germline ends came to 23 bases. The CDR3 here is CATSDGTSPRGLRQYF. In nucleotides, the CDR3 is TGTGCCACCAGTGATGGCACTAGCCCACGGGGGTTGCGGCAGTACTTC.

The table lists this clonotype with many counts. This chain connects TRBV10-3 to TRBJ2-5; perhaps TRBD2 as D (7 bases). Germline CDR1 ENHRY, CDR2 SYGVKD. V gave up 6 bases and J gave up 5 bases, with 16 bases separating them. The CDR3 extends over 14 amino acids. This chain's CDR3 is CAIRAGAQMETQYF. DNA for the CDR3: TGTGCCATCAGGGCGGGGGCCCAGATGGAGACCCAGTACTTC.

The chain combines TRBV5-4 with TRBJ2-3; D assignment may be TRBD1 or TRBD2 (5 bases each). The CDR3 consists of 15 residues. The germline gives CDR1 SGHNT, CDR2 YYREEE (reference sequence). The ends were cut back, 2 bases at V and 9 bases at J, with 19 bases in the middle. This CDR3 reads CASSLEKPGLSTQYF. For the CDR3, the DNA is TGTGCCAGCAGCTTAGAGAAACCGGGGCTCAGCACGCAGTATTTT.

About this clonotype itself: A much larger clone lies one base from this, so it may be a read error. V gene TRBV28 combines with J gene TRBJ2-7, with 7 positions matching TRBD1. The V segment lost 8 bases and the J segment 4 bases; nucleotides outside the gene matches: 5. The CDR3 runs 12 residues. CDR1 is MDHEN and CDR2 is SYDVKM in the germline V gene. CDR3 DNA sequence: TGTGCCAGCGGTGGGACAGCGTACGAGCAGTACTTC. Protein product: CASGGTAYEQYF.

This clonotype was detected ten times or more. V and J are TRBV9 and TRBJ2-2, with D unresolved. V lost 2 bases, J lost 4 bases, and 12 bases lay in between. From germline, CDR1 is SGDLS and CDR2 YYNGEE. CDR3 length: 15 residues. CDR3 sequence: CASSVGGRTTGELFF. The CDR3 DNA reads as TGTGCCAGCAGCGTGGGTGGCAGGACCACCGGGGAGCTGTTTTTT.

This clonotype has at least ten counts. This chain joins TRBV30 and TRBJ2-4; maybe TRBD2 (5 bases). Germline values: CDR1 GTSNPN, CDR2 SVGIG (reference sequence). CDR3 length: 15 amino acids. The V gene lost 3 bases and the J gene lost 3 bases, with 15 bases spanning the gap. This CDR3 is CAWRPRTGSKNIQYF. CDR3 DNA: TGTGCCTGGAGACCCAGGACGGGAAGCAAAAACATTCAGTACTTC. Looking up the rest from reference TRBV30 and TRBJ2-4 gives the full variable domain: SQTIHQWPATLVQPVGSPLSLECTVEGTSNPNLYWYRQAAGRGLQLLFYSVGIGQISSEVPQNLSASRPQDRQFILSSKKLLLSDSGFYLCAWRPRTGSKNIQYFGAGTRLSVL.

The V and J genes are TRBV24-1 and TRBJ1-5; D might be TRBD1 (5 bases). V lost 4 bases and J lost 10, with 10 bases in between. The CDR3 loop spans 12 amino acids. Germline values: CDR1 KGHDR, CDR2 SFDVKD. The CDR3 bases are TGTGCCACCAGTGACACCGACAGACCCCAGCATTTT. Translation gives CATSDTDRPQHF.

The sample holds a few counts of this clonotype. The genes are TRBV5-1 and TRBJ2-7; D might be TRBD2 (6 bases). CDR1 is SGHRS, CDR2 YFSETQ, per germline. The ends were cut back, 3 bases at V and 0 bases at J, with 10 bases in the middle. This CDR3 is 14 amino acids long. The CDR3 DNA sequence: TGCGCCAGCAGCTGGGGACTTTCCTCCTACGAGCAGTACTTC. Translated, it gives CASSWGLSSYEQYF.

The CDR3: CASSPRTGWMNTEAFF. DNA for the CDR3: TGTGCCAGCAGCCCACGGACAGGGTGGATGAACACTGAAGCTTTCTTT. The gene calls are TRBV7-2 and TRBJ1-1; TRBD1 matches 8 bases. The CDR3 loop spans 16 amino acids. Germline V gene sequence: CDR1 SGHTA, CDR2 FQGNSA. V dropped 5 bases and J dropped 0; count of bases not matched to a gene: 8.

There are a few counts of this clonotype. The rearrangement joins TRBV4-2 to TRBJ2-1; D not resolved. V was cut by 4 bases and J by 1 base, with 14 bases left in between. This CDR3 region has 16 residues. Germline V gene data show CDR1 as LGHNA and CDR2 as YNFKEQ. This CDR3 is CASSPTLWESYNEQFF. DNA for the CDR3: TGTGCCAGCAGCCCGACCTTGTGGGAATCCTACAATGAGCAGTTCTTC.

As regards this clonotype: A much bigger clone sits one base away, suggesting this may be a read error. CDR3 protein: CASNRGPEETQYF. In DNA form, the CDR3 reads TGTGCCAGCAACCGCGGACCCGAAGAGACCCAGTACTTC. This chain connects TRBV7-2 to TRBJ2-5; D gene ambiguous. Germline lookup yields CDR1 SGHTA and CDR2 FQGNSA. This CDR3 region has 13 residues. V was cut by 7 bases and J by 3 bases, with 12 bases left in between. Using reference TRBV7-2 and TRBJ2-5 for the parts outside the CDR3, the full variable domain is GAGVSQSPSNKVTEKGKDVELRCDPISGHTALYWYRQSLGQGLEFLIYFQGNSAPDKSGLPSDRFSAERTGGSVSTLTIQRTQQEDSAVYLCASNRGPEETQYFGPGTRLLVL.

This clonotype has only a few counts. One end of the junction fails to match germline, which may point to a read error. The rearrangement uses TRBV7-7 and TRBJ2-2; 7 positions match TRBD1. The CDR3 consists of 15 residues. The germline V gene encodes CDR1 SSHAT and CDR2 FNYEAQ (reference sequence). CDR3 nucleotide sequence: TGTGCTAGCAGATCGGACAGGAGCAACACCGGGGAGCTGTTTTTT. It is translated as CASRSDRSNTGELFF.

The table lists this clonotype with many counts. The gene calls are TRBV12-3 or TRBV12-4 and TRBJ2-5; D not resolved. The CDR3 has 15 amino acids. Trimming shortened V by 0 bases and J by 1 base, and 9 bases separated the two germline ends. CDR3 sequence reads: CASSLARGSQETQYF. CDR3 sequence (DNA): TGTGCCAGCAGTTTAGCGAGAGGCTCCCAAGAGACCCAGTACTTC.

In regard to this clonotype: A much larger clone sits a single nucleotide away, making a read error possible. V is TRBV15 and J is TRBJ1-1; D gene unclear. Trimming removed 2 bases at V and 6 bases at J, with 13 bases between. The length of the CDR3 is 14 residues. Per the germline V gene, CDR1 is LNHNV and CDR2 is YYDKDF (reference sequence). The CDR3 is CATSRLGPRAEAFF. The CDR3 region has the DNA TGTGCCACCAGCAGACTGGGCCCTCGGGCTGAAGCTTTCTTT. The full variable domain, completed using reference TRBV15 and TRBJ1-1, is DAMVIQNPRYQVTQFGKPVTLSCSQTLNHNVMYWYQQKSSQAPKLLFHYYDKDFNNEADTPDNFQSRRPNTSFCFLDIRSPGLGDTAMYLCATSRLGPRAEAFFGQGTRLTVV.

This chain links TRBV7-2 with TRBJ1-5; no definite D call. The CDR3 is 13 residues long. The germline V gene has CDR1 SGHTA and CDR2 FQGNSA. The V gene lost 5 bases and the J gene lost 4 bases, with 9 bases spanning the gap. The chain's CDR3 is CASSPLANQPQHF. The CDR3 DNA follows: TGTGCCAGCAGCCCTCTAGCAAATCAGCCCCAGCATTTT.

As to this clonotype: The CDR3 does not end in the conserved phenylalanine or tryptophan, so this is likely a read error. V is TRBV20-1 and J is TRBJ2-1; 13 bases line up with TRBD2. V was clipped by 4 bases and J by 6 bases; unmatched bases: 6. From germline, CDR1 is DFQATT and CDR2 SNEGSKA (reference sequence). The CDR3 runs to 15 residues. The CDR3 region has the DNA TGCAGTGCTAACCCGGGACTAGCGGGGCGCAATGAGCAGTTCTTA. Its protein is CSANPGLAGRNEQFL.

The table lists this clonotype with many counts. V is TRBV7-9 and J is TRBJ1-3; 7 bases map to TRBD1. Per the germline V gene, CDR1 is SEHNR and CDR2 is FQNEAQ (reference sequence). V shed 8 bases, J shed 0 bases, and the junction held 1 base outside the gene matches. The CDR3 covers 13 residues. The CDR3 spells CASAGGSGNTIYF. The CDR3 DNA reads TGTGCCAGCGCAGGGGGCTCTGGAAACACCATATATTTT.

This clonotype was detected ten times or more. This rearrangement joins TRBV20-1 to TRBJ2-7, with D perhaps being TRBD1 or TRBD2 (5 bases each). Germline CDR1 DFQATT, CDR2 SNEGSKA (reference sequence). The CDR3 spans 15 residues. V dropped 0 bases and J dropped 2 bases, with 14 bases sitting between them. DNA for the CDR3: TGCAGTGCTAGAGATCCTGGGACCGGAGCCTACGAGCAGTACTTC. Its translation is CSARDPGTGAYEQYF.

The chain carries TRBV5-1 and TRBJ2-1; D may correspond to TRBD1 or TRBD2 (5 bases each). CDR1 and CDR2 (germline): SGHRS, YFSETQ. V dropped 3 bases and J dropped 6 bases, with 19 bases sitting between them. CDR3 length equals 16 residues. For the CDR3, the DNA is TGCGCCAGCAGCTCGATGGGGACCAATCTTGCCAATGAGCAGTTCTTC. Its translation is CASSSMGTNLANEQFF.

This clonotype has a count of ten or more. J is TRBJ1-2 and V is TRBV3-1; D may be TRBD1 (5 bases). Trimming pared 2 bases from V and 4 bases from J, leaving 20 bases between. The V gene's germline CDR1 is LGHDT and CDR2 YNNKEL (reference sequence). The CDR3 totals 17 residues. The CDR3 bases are TGTGCCAGCAGCCAACAGAATACGGCGGGGGATGGCTATGGCTACACCTTC. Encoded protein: CASSQQNTAGDGYGYTF.

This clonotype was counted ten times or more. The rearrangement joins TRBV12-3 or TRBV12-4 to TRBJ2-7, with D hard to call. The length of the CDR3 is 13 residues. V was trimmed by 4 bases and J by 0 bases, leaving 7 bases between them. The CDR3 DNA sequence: TGTGCCAGCAGTTACCAGGACTCCTACGAGCAGTACTTC. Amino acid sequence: CASSYQDSYEQYF.

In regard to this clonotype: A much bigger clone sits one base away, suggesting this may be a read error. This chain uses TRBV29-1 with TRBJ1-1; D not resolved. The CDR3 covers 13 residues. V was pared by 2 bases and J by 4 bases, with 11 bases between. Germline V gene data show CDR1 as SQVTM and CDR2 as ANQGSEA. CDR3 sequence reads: CSVESRGSTEAFF. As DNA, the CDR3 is TGCAGCGTTGAATCACGCGGGAGCACTGAAGCTTTCTTT.